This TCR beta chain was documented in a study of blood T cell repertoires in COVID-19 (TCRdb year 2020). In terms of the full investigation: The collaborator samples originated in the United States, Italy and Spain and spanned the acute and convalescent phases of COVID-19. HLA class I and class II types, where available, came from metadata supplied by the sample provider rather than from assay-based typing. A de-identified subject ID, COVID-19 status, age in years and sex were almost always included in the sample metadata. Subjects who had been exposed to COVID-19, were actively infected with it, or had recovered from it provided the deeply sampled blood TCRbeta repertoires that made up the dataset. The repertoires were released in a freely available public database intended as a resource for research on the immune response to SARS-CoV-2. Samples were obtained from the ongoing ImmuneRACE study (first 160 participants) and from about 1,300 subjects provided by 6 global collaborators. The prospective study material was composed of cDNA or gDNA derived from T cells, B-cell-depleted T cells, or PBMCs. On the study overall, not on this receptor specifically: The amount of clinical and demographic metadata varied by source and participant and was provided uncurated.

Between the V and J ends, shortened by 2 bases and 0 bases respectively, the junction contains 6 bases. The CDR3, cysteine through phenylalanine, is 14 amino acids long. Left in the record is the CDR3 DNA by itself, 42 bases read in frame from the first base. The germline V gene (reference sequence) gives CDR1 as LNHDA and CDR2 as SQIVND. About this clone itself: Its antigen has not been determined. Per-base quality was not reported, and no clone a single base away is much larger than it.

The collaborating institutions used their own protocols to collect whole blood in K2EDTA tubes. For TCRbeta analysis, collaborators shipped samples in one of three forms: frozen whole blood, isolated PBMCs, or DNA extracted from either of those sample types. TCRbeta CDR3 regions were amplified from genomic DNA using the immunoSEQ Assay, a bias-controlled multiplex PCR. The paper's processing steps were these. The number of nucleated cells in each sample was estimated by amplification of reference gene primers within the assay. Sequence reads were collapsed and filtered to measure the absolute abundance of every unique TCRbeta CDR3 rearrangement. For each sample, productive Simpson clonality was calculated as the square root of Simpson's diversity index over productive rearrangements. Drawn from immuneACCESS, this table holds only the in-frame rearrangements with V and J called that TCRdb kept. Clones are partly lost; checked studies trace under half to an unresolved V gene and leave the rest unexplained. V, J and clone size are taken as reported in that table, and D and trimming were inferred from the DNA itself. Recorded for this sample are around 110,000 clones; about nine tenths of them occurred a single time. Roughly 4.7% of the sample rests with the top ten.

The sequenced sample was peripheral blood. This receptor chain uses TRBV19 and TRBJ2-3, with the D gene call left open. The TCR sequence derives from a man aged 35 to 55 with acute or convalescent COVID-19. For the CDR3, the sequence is CASSITGSTDTQYF. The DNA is TGTGCCAGTAGTATAACCGGGAGCACAGATACGCAGTATTTT. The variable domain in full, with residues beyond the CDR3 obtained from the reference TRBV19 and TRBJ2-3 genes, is DGGITQSPKYLFRKEGQNVTLSCEQNLNHDAMYWYRQDPGQGLRLIYYSQIVNDFQKGDIAEGYSVSREKKESFPLTVTSAQKNPTAFYLCASSITGSTDTQYFGPGTRLTVL.